This is a list of T cell receptor beta chains from one sample in a study of blood T cell repertoires in COVID-19. Profiling relied on immunoSEQ multiplex PCR, and the TCRdb table lists in-frame clones only, not all of them. This table has hundreds of thousands of clones, 88% appearing once. Sequencing was performed on peripheral blood. The receptors come from a woman younger than 45 with COVID-19, enrolled during active disease. Each CDR3 is given with its conserved first and last residue. Fields, in order: D gene, J gene, CDR3 length, V gene, clone size, CDR3 protein, CDR3 DNA. D genes are given only for firm matches. Not all rows give a size; the values are once, few, many and, for expanded clones, a class.

>TRBD2|TRBJ2-2|16|TRBV30|-
CAWSLRLAGDAGELFF
TGTGCCTGGAGTCTCCGACTAGCGGGAGACGCTGGGGAGCTGTTTTTT
>-|TRBJ2-1|17|TRBV28|-
CASSPTLGVATYNEQFF
TGTGCCAGCAGTCCTACCCTTGGGGTAGCGACCTACAATGAGCAGTTCTTC
>TRBD2|TRBJ2-1|16|TRBV18|-
CASSRSGLAVYNEQFF
TGTGCCAGCTCACGGTCAGGACTAGCAGTCTACAATGAGCAGTTCTTC
>-|TRBJ2-1|17|TRBV4-3|-
CASSQDPSRGFYNEQFF
TGCGCCAGCAGCCAAGACCCCTCAAGGGGATTCTACAATGAGCAGTTCTTC
>-|TRBJ1-1|11|TRBV20-1|-
CSANGNTEAFF
TGCAGTGCAAACGGGAACACTGAAGCTTTCTTT
>-|TRBJ1-2|16|TRBV28|few
CASRYYSGVSPYGYTF
TGTGCCAGCAGATACTACTCCGGGGTTAGTCCTTATGGCTACACCTTC
>TRBD1|TRBJ1-4|15|TRBV6-5|-
CASSYNGQGNEKLFF
TGTGCCAGCAGTTACAACGGACAGGGCAATGAAAAACTGTTTTTT
>TRBD2|TRBJ2-1|15|TRBV27|-
CASSSYGRGGYEQFF
TGTGCCAGCAGTTCGTACGGGAGGGGGGGATATGAGCAGTTCTTC
>-|TRBJ1-2|14|TRBV3-1/TRBV3-2|-
CASSQTEVLYGYTF
TGTGCCAGCAGCCAGACCGAGGTCCTCTATGGCTACACCTTC
>-|TRBJ1-4|15|TRBV4-3|-
CASSQENRWDEKLFF
TGCGCCAGCAGCCAAGAGAACAGGTGGGATGAAAAACTGTTTTTT
>-|TRBJ2-7|13|TRBV7-2|-
CASRGTGTYEQYF
TGTGCCAGCAGAGGGACTGGAACGTACGAGCAGTACTTC
>-|TRBJ1-3|14|TRBV15|-
CATSIRLAGNTIYF
TGTGCCACCAGCATCCGACTGGCTGGAAACACCATATATTTT
>TRBD1|TRBJ1-4|17|TRBV5-4|-
CASSLGIDRVANEKLFF
TGTGCCAGCAGCTTGGGCATTGACAGGGTGGCTAATGAAAAACTGTTTTTT
>TRBD2|TRBJ2-7|16|TRBV10-1|once
CASSADGAGMGYEQYF
TGCGCCAGCAGTGCCGATGGAGCGGGAATGGGCTACGAGCAGTACTTC
>-|TRBJ2-5|15|TRBV19|-
CASTPTRGGQETQYF
TGTGCCAGTACCCCCACGCGCGGAGGACAAGAGACCCAGTACTTC
>TRBD2|TRBJ2-1|16|TRBV18|-
CASSPELAGAYNEQFF
TGTGCCAGCTCACCTGAACTAGCGGGAGCCTACAATGAGCAGTTCTTC
>-|TRBJ1-1|11|TRBV6-6|-
CASSTGPEAFF
TGTGCCAGCAGCACAGGGCCCGAAGCTTTCTTT
>TRBD1|TRBJ2-7|14|TRBV19|-
CASSVDRGPYEQYF
TGTGCCAGTAGTGTCGACAGGGGGCCCTACGAGCAGTACTTC
>-|TRBJ1-2|14|TRBV6-1|-
CASSEAQGKSGYTF
TGTGCCAGCAGTGAAGCGCAGGGGAAGTCTGGCTACACCTTC
>TRBD1|TRBJ1-1|14|TRBV9|-
CASSREQGDTEAFF
TGTGCCAGCAGCAGAGAACAGGGGGACACTGAAGCTTTCTTT
>TRBD1|TRBJ1-5|15|TRBV5-1|-
CASSLEGASNQPQHF
TGCGCCAGCAGCTTGGAGGGGGCGAGCAATCAGCCCCAGCATTTT
>TRBD1|TRBJ1-2|14|TRBV30|-
CAWSRGTVSYGYTF
TGTGCCTGGAGTCGGGGGACAGTAAGCTATGGCTACACCTTC
>-|TRBJ1-5|14|TRBV19|-
CASTPLRSNQPQHF
TGTGCCAGTACCCCTCTGAGAAGCAATCAGCCCCAGCATTTT
>-|TRBJ2-1|16|TRBV7-2|-
CASSLGGQTSYNEQFF
TGTGCCAGCAGCTTGGGGGGACAGACCTCCTACAATGAGCAGTTCTTC
>-|TRBJ2-7|13|TRBV6-5|-
CASSPRQAYEQYF
TGTGCCAGCAGTCCCCGACAGGCCTACGAGCAGTACTTC
>TRBD2|TRBJ2-7|17|TRBV2|-
CAGGGVAGDRSSYEQYF
TGTGCCGGGGGGGGAGTAGCGGGAGATCGAAGCTCCTACGAGCAGTACTTC
>TRBD2|TRBJ2-3|15|TRBV30|-
CAWSGNSGRTDTQYF
TGTGCCTGGAGTGGGAATAGCGGGAGGACAGATACGCAGTATTTT
>-|TRBJ2-7|13|TRBV12-3/TRBV12-4|once
CASSLNRAYEQYF
TGTGCCAGCAGTTTAAACCGAGCCTACGAGCAGTACTTC
>-|TRBJ2-1|13|TRBV5-4|-
CASSLRGGNEQFF
TGTGCCAGCAGCTTACGGGGTGGGAATGAGCAGTTCTTC
>TRBD2|TRBJ2-1|14|TRBV27|-
CASIVAGGPNEQFF
TGTGCCAGCATAGTGGCGGGAGGTCCTAATGAGCAGTTCTTC
>TRBD2|TRBJ2-7|19|TRBV5-1|-
CASSLAGSSGSFQTYEQYF
TGCGCCAGCAGCTTGGCCGGGTCTAGCGGGAGTTTTCAGACCTACGAGCAGTACTTC
>TRBD2|TRBJ2-2|15|TRBV9|-
CASSGLAGATGELFF
TGTGCCAGCAGCGGACTAGCGGGGGCCACCGGGGAGCTGTTTTTT
>-|TRBJ1-4|11|TRBV25-1|-
CASSDSEKLFF
TGTGCCAGCTCGGACAGTGAAAAACTGTTTTTT
>-|TRBJ2-3|15|TRBV7-8|-
CASSPGRTTTDTQYF
TGTGCCAGCAGTCCTGGGAGGACCACCACAGATACGCAGTATTTT
>-|TRBJ1-5|15|TRBV6-6|-
CASSYWRASNQPQHF
TGTGCCAGCAGTTACTGGAGGGCGAGCAATCAGCCCCAGCATTTT
>-|TRBJ2-5|14|TRBV7-8|-
CASSSTGIQETQYF
TGTGCCAGCAGCTCCACAGGGATCCAAGAGACCCAGTACTTC
>TRBD1|TRBJ2-7|14|TRBV6-5|-
CASSYTGGTYEQYF
TGTGCCAGCAGTTATACAGGGGGGACCTACGAGCAGTACTTC
>TRBD2|TRBJ2-5|16|TRBV30|-
CAWSLPGLAEQETQYF
TGTGCCTGGAGTCTCCCGGGACTAGCGGAACAAGAGACCCAGTACTTC
>TRBD1|TRBJ2-1|16|TRBV7-3|-
CASSLRGGQGVHEQFF
TGTGCCAGCAGCCTCCGTGGGGGACAGGGAGTACATGAGCAGTTCTTC
>-|TRBJ2-7|13|TRBV15|-
CATSGQGSYEQYF
TGTGCCACCAGCGGTCAGGGCTCCTACGAGCAGTACTTC
>-|TRBJ1-5|13|TRBV7-9|-
CASSLWADQPQHF
TGTGCCAGCAGCTTGTGGGCAGATCAGCCCCAGCATTTT
>TRBD2|TRBJ2-2|17|TRBV5-5|-
CASSGRLAGGPTGELFF
TGTGCCAGCAGCGGACGACTAGCGGGAGGGCCCACCGGGGAGCTGTTTTTT
>-|TRBJ2-1|14|TRBV12-5|once
CASGIGTPQNEQFF
TGTGCTAGTGGAATCGGGACACCCCAGAATGAGCAGTTCTTC
>-|TRBJ1-5|14|TRBV2|-
CASSDRRVGQPQHF
TGTGCCAGCAGTGACCGCAGGGTGGGTCAGCCCCAGCATTTT
>TRBD2|TRBJ2-7|12|TRBV30|few
CAWRGGGYEQYF
TGTGCCTGGAGGGGGGGAGGGTACGAGCAGTACTTC
>TRBD2|TRBJ2-1|16|TRBV5-4|-
CASSWNSGGAYNEQFF
TGTGCCAGCAGCTGGAATAGCGGGGGAGCCTACAATGAGCAGTTCTTC
>-|TRBJ1-2|14|TRBV7-9|once
CASSLAGGIYGYTF
TGTGCCAGCAGCTTAGCCGGCGGCATCTATGGCTACACCTTC
>TRBD2|TRBJ2-5|16|TRBV19|-
CASSLRLAAGKETQYF
TGTGCCAGTAGTCTGAGGCTAGCGGCTGGAAAAGAGACCCAGTACTTC
>-|TRBJ1-2|14|TRBV11-2|-
CASSLYRENYGYTF
TGTGCCAGCAGCTTGTACAGGGAAAACTATGGCTACACCTTC
>-|TRBJ2-7|14|TRBV5-6|-
CASSLEGGLYEQYF
TGTGCCAGCAGCTTGGAGGGGGGGCTTTACGAGCAGTACTTC
>-|TRBJ2-5|14|TRBV28|-
CASSPWAYEETQYF
TGTGCCAGCAGTCCCTGGGCGTACGAAGAGACCCAGTACTTC